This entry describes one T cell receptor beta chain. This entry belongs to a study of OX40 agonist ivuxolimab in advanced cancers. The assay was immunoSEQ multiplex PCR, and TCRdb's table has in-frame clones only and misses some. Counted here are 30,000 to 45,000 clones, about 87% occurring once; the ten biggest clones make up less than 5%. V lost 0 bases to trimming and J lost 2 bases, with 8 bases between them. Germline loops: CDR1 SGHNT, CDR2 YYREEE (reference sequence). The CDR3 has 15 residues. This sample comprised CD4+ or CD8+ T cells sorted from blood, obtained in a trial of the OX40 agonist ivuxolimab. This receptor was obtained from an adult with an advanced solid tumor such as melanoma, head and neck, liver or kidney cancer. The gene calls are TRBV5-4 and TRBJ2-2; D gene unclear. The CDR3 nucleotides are TGTGCCAGCAGCTTGGGGTCCCAAAACACCGGGGAGCTGTTTTTT. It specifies CASSLGSQNTGELFF. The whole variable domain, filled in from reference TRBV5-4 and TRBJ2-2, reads ETGVTQSPTHLIKTRGQQVTLRCSSQSGHNTVSWYQQALGQGPQFIFQYYREEENGRGNFPPRFSGLQFPNYSSELNVNALELDDSALYLCASSLGSQNTGELFFGEGSRLTVL.